The rows below give T cell receptor beta chains drawn from one sample of a study of identical twins. Using its own MiXCR run on the 5' RACE reads, TCRdb lists one record per CDR3 protein. The repertoire has hundreds of thousands of distinct CDR3 sequences, about a tenth of them found once; the top ten carry just over 5%. Input material: memory (CD45RO+) T cells sorted from blood. These TCRs come from a woman aged 18 to 35 in good health. CDR3s include the opening cysteine and the closing phenylalanine or tryptophan.

v_gene	j_gene	CDR3aa
TRBV6-5	TRBJ2-3	CASSLKWGGGTDTQYF
TRBV4-3	TRBJ2-1	CASSQAPNRGQTYNEQFF
TRBV20-1	TRBJ2-3	CSASSPGLAGAPTDTQYF
TRBV12-3/TRBV12-4	TRBJ2-3	CASRDDERADTQYF
TRBV12-3/TRBV12-4	TRBJ1-3	CASSPAIGNTIYF
TRBV2	TRBJ2-7	CASLLARDAYEQYF
TRBV27	TRBJ2-7	CASSLSPGQISYEQYF
TRBV20-1	TRBJ2-1	CSARDRRVTSRNEQFF
TRBV18	TRBJ2-1	CASSPRLTSGPNNEQFF
TRBV6-5	TRBJ1-4	CASSSPTGPTNEKLFF
TRBV24-1	TRBJ2-2	CATGTSTGELFF
TRBV7-2	TRBJ1-1	CASSFHRGRTEAFF
TRBV15	TRBJ2-2	CATSRDVLNAGELFF
TRBV20-1	TRBJ2-7	CSAHHSGLAVYEQYF
TRBV5-1	TRBJ2-5	CASSLAGTGGETQYF
TRBV18	TRBJ2-1	CASSNSYNEQFF
TRBV4-3	TRBJ2-7	CASSHATGDYEQYF
TRBV29-1	TRBJ2-1	CSVEGRNPYNEQFF
TRBV25-1	TRBJ2-1	CASSDPKRGSTEQFF
TRBV6-1	TRBJ1-4	CASRPGGNEKLFF
TRBV12-3/TRBV12-4	TRBJ2-5	CASRYRAGQETQYF
TRBV7-8	TRBJ1-1	CASSPIMSTEAFF
TRBV5-1	TRBJ2-7	CASSLGGADPVEQYF
TRBV12-3/TRBV12-4	TRBJ1-1	CASSLKGFMNTEAFF
TRBV13	TRBJ2-1	CASSSTGSYNEQFF
TRBV6-6	TRBJ1-1	CASHGGGTEAFF
TRBV20-1	TRBJ2-7	CSARATWRGGNYEQYF
TRBV20-1	TRBJ1-3	CSAPAAGLNTIYF
TRBV6-2/TRBV6-3	TRBJ2-5	CASRPYREEWETQYF
TRBV18	TRBJ2-1	CASTGRGTSPLGKQFF
TRBV5-1	TRBJ2-1	CASSGTDRANNEQFF
TRBV7-9	TRBJ1-2	CASEKDGGSYGYTF